The 18 T cell receptor beta chains in this list originate from one sample, sequenced in a study of control samples from healthy donors and cancer patients. Data came from immunoSEQ multiplex PCR; TCRdb stores just in-frame clones and leaves some out. This table has roughly 43,000 clones, around 87% appearing once. Sample: PBMCs. These receptors all come from a woman aged 55-69 years with lung cancer.

The gene calls are TRBV9 and TRBJ2-7; no reliable D call. The CDR3 totals 15 residues. Germline-derived CDR1 and CDR2 are SGDLS and YYNGEE. Trimming pared 3 bases from V and 5 bases from J, leaving 18 bases between. CDR3 sequence (DNA): TGTGCCAGCAGCGGCTCAGCGCTCGCAGACAACGAGCAGTACTTC. Amino acids: CASSGSALADNEQYF.

CDR3 nucleotides: TGTGCCAGCCGGGGAGGCCCCTACAATGAGCAGTTCTTC. Amino acid sequence: CASRGGPYNEQFF. The rearrangement uses TRBV7-9 and TRBJ2-1, with a weak D call TRBD2 (6 bases). Germline CDR1 is SEHNR and CDR2 is FQNEAQ (reference sequence). Trimming took off 8 bases at V and 2 bases at J, with 10 bases between the two ends. The CDR3 contains 13 residues.

This chain uses TRBV5-1 with TRBJ1-3; no clear D gene. CDR1 is SGHRS and CDR2 is YFSETQ in the germline V gene. V lost 4 bases to trimming and J lost 0 bases, with 14 bases between them. The CDR3 runs 16 residues. CDR3 residues: CASSRGVVSSGNTIYF. The CDR3 nucleotides are TGCGCCAGCAGCCGCGGGGTTGTTAGCTCTGGAAACACCATATATTTT.

The chain is built from TRBV7-2 and TRBJ1-1; D unclear. The CDR3 sequence is 11 residues long. Trimming removed 2 bases from V and 8 bases from J, with 6 bases in between. Germline values: CDR1 SGHTA, CDR2 FQGNSA. The CDR3 loop reads CASSLLREAFF. CDR3 DNA sequence: TGTGCCAGCAGCTTACTCAGGGAAGCTTTCTTT.

The chain uses TRBV7-2 and TRBJ2-4; D might be TRBD2 (7 bases). Trimming took off 5 bases at V and 1 base at J, with 15 bases between the two ends. Germline V gives CDR1 SGHTA, CDR2 FQGNSA. The CDR3 is made up of 16 amino acids. The DNA of the CDR3 is TGTGCCAGCAGCCCGGGGGGACACTCGGCCAAAAACATTCAGTACTTC. Its protein is CASSPGGHSAKNIQYF. Full variable domain (rest looked up from reference TRBV7-2 and TRBJ2-4): GAGVSQSPSNKVTEKGKDVELRCDPISGHTALYWYRQSLGQGLEFLIYFQGNSAPDKSGLPSDRFSAERTGGSVSTLTIQRTQQEDSAVYLCASSPGGHSAKNIQYFGAGTRLSVL.

This sequence joins TRBV2 and TRBJ1-5; D remains ambiguous. CDR1 is SNHLY, CDR2 FYNNEI, per germline. This CDR3 spans 15 amino acids. The V end lost 8 bases, the J end lost 1 base, and 15 bases lay between the germline ends. CDR3 DNA: TGTGCCAGCGGTCGGGAACGGGAAAGCAATCAGCCCCAGCATTTT. This gives the protein CASGRERESNQPQHF.

This clone has only one observation. This chain uses TRBV14 with TRBJ1-2, with 8 bases that match TRBD1. V was pared by 4 bases and J by 6 bases, with 4 bases of the junction left unmatched. The CDR3 is 13 residues long. Germline values: CDR1 SGHDN, CDR2 FVKESK. CDR3 protein: CASSRDRGHGYTF. In DNA, the CDR3 is TGTGCCAGCAGCCGCGACAGGGGTCATGGCTACACCTTC.

The chain combines TRBV7-6 with TRBJ2-7; D unclear. This CDR3 region has 14 residues. CDR1 is SGHVS and CDR2 is FNYEAQ in the germline V gene. V gave up 0 bases and J gave up 2 bases, with 8 bases separating them. CDR3 nucleotide sequence: TGTGCCAGCAGCTTAGCCCTACGAGCCTACGAGCAGTACTTC. Residues: CASSLALRAYEQYF.

This chain connects TRBV7-2 to TRBJ1-5, with a possible D match to TRBD1 (5 bases). This CDR3 has 13 amino acids. Trimming pared 4 bases from V and 6 bases from J, leaving 10 bases between. Germline CDR1 and CDR2: SGHTA and FQGNSA. The CDR3 protein is CASSSVGGQPQHF. The CDR3 coding sequence is TGTGCCAGCAGCTCAGTGGGGGGTCAGCCCCAGCATTTT.

This rearrangement joins TRBV12-3 or TRBV12-4 to TRBJ1-2; D remains unclear. This CDR3 has 11 residues. Trimming shortened V by 3 bases and J by 8 bases, and 7 bases separated the two germline ends. DNA of the CDR3: TGTGCCAGCAGTTTTCGCGACGGCTACACCTTC. Translation: CASSFRDGYTF.

This chain's CDR3 is CASSPRDRAEGSPLHF. CDR3 DNA sequence: TGTGCCAGCAGCCCCCGGGACAGGGCTGAAGGTTCACCCCTCCACTTT. The J gene is TRBJ1-6, the V gene TRBV9; TRBD1 agrees at 9 bases. After removal of 4 bases from V and 9 bases from J, the junction contained 11 bases not matched to a gene. In germline, CDR1 is SGDLS, CDR2 YYNGEE. There are 16 residues in the CDR3.

J is TRBJ1-3 and V is TRBV12-5, with D hard to call. The CDR3 has 13 residues. V shed 5 bases and J shed 4 bases, with 9 bases lying between them. Germline-derived CDR1 and CDR2 are LGHNT and FRNRAP. The DNA of the CDR3 is TGTGCTAGTGGTGCACTATACGGAAACACCATATATTTT. Translating it yields CASGALYGNTIYF.

A few counts support this clone. V is TRBV10-3 and J is TRBJ1-3, with TRBD1 as a possible D gene (6 bases). Trimming removed 3 bases at V and 0 bases at J, with 27 bases between. The CDR3 has 21 residues. Germline V gene sequence: CDR1 ENHRY, CDR2 SYGVKD. The CDR3 DNA reads as TGTGCCATCAGTGACCCAGAGAAATATTCGACAGGAATTAGCTCTGGAAACACCATATATTTT. Amino acid sequence: CAISDPEKYSTGISSGNTIYF.

This rearrangement joins TRBV24-1 to TRBJ1-3; D uncertain. CDR1 and CDR2 (germline): KGHDR, SFDVKD. CDR3 length: 12 amino acids. The germline V and J ends were trimmed by 3 bases and 2 bases, with 1 base remaining between them. The CDR3 nucleotides read TGTGCCACCAGTGATGCTGGAAACACCATATATTTT. It translates to CATSDAGNTIYF.

This clone is deemed medium-sized (0.01 to 0.1%). The chain carries TRBV4-2 and TRBJ2-7, with 9 bases identical to TRBD1. This CDR3 has 16 amino acids. CDR1 is LGHNA and CDR2 is YNFKEQ in the germline V gene. V gave up 0 bases and J gave up 5 bases; unmatched junction bases: 8. The CDR3 DNA reads as TGTGCCAGCAGCCAAGAAGAGGGACAGGGAATGCACGAGCAGTACTTC. Translating it yields CASSQEEGQGMHEQYF.

This clone showed up just once. The chain has TRBV2 and TRBJ1-5; D may be TRBD1 (6 bases). Germline V lookup: CDR1 SNHLY, CDR2 FYNNEI. Trimming pared 3 bases from V and 0 bases from J, leaving 9 bases between. CDR3 size: 15 residues. CDR3 in DNA: TGTGCCAGCAGTGAGGGACACCCTAGCAATCAGCCCCAGCATTTT. It codes for CASSEGHPSNQPQHF.

The V and J genes are TRBV5-4 and TRBJ2-3; D is perhaps TRBD1 (6 bases). The CDR3 has 14 amino acids. Per the germline V gene, CDR1 is SGHNT and CDR2 is YYREEE (reference sequence). Trimming stripped 3 bases from V and 7 bases from J, with 15 bases between. CDR3: CASSSDRIMNTQYF. Here the CDR3 DNA reads TGTGCCAGCAGCTCCGACAGGATCATGAATACGCAGTATTTT.

CDR3 in amino acids: CASSLGQGAYGTDTQYF. The CDR3 region has the DNA TGTGCCAGCAGCTTAGGGCAGGGGGCGTATGGCACAGATACGCAGTATTTT. This chain uses TRBV11-2 with TRBJ2-3; 8 nucleotides agree with TRBD1. The CDR3 has 17 amino acids. CDR1 is SGHAT and CDR2 is FQNNGV in the germline V gene. After removal of 1 base from V and 1 base from J, the junction contained 7 bases not matched to a gene. Full variable domain (remainder filled in from reference TRBV11-2 and TRBJ2-3): EAGVAQSPRYKIIEKRQSVAFWCNPISGHATLYWYQQILGQGPKLLIQFQNNGVVDDSQLPKDRFSAERLKGVDSTLKIQPAKLEDSAVYLCASSLGQGAYGTDTQYFGPGTRLTVL.